The 32 T cell receptor beta chains listed next were all sequenced from one sample in a study of blood T cell repertoires in COVID-19. Profiled with immunoSEQ multiplex PCR; TCRdb holds only in-frame clones, not every one. The repertoire holds fewer than 90,000 clones, with 84% as singletons. The material sequenced was peripheral blood. Every receptor here comes from a man aged 65 to 79 with acute or convalescent COVID-19.

This clone appeared a single time. Other nucleotide sequences from this sample produce the same CDR3. The chain is built from TRBV19 and TRBJ1-1, with D unresolved. V gave up 1 base and J gave up 1 base, with 7 bases separating them. There are 14 residues in the CDR3. Per the germline V gene, CDR1 is LNHDA and CDR2 is SQIVND (reference sequence). The CDR3 coding sequence is TGTGCCAGTAGTATAGGGCGCGGGAACACTGAAGCTTTCTTT. Amino acid sequence: CASSIGRGNTEAFF.

A word on this clone: The same CDR3 is also encoded by other DNA sequences in this sample. The chain uses TRBV29-1 and TRBJ2-7; 8 bases line up with TRBD1. The CDR3 sequence is 12 residues long. Germline V gene sequence: CDR1 SQVTM, CDR2 ANQGSEA. Trimming removed 6 bases from V and 5 bases from J; junction bases left unmatched: 6. The CDR3 here is CSVGQAPDEQYF. The DNA for the CDR3 is TGCAGCGTGGGACAGGCCCCGGACGAGCAGTACTTC.

This clone came up once. This chain connects TRBV5-1 to TRBJ2-5, with TRBD1 as a possible D gene (5 bases). Looked up from germline, CDR1 is SGHRS and CDR2 is YFSETQ. V shed 0 bases and J shed 4 bases, with 16 bases lying between them. This CDR3 is 16 amino acids long. DNA for the CDR3: TGCGCCAGCAGCTTGGCCTCAGGCCTAGGGGTAGAGACCCAGTACTTC. As protein: CASSLASGLGVETQYF. Complete variable domain (other parts from reference TRBV5-1 and TRBJ2-5): KAGVTQTPRYLIKTRGQQVTLSCSPISGHRSVSWYQQTPGQGLQFLFEYFSETQRNKGNFPGRFSGRQFSNSRSEMNVSTLELGDSALYLCASSLASGLGVETQYFGPGTRLLVL.

V and J are TRBV9 and TRBJ2-2; the D gene is possibly TRBD2 (5 bases). Trimming removed 4 bases at V and 5 bases at J, with 18 bases between. Germline V lookup: CDR1 SGDLS, CDR2 YYNGEE. This CDR3 is 16 amino acids long. The CDR3 reads CASSLHRQVATGELFF. As DNA, the CDR3 is TGTGCCAGCAGCCTTCACCGGCAGGTAGCGACCGGGGAGCTGTTTTTT.

The V call is TRBV18, the J call TRBJ1-1, with TRBD1 identical over 7 bases. CDR3 length: 13 amino acids. Germline lookup yields CDR1 KGHSH and CDR2 LQKENI. V trimming: 6 bases; J trimming: 3 bases; junction bases outside the gene matches: 4. Written as DNA, the CDR3 is TGTGCCAGCTCCAGCAGGGGGGACACTGAAGCTTTCTTT. Protein product: CASSSRGDTEAFF.

The chain is built from TRBV19 and TRBJ1-6; tentative D call: TRBD1 (6 bases). CDR3 size: 14 residues. Trimming left V 5 bases short and J 9 bases short, with 14 bases between. Germline V gene sequence: CDR1 LNHDA, CDR2 SQIVND (reference sequence). The CDR3 sequence is CASSPSDSFSPLHF. CDR3 bases: TGTGCCAGTAGTCCATCGGACAGTTTTTCACCCCTCCACTTT.

The genes are TRBV7-2 and TRBJ2-7, with no clear D. The CDR3 covers 13 residues. Germline CDR1 reads SGHTA; CDR2 reads FQGNSA. The V and J ends lost 4 bases and 0 bases respectively, with 7 bases between them. CDR3 amino acids: CASSSTSSYEQYF. Here the CDR3 DNA reads TGTGCCAGCAGCTCGACATCCTCCTACGAGCAGTACTTC.

The chain has TRBV7-6 and TRBJ2-6; 8 nucleotides match TRBD1. The CDR3 loop spans 20 amino acids. CDR1 SGHVS and CDR2 FNYEAQ come from the germline V gene. The V gene end was trimmed by 3 bases and the J gene end by 0 bases; junction bases not matched to a gene: 13. CDR3 sequence (DNA): TGTGCCAGCAGCTTTGGGGCAGGGGGCGGCTCAGACTCTGGGGCCAACGTCCTGACTTTC. This translates into CASSFGAGGGSDSGANVLTF.

The chain joins TRBV7-9 to TRBJ2-7; 11 nucleotides align to TRBD1. Germline V CDR1 and CDR2: SEHNR, FQNEAQ (reference sequence). J gave up 6 bases and V 5 bases, and 9 bases lay outside the gene matches. The CDR3 has 15 amino acids. The CDR3 region has the DNA TGTGCCAGCAGCGGGAGGACAGGGGGCCCCTCCGAGCAGTACTTC. It specifies CASSGRTGGPSEQYF. Complete variable domain (other parts from reference TRBV7-9 and TRBJ2-7): DTGVSQNPRHKITKRGQNVTFRCDPISEHNRLYWYRQTLGQGPEFLTYFQNEAQLEKSRLLSDRFSAERPKGSFSTLEIQRTEQGDSAMYLCASSGRTGGPSEQYFGPGTRLTVT.

V usage is TRBV19 and J usage is TRBJ2-4, with 11 bases matching TRBD1. CDR1 LNHDA and CDR2 SQIVND come from the germline V gene (reference sequence). The CDR3 is 15 residues long. Trimming cost V 6 bases and J 6 bases; bases outside gene matches: 7. In DNA form, the CDR3 reads TGTGCCAGTAGGCTGGACAGGGGGCTTGGAAACATTCAGTACTTC. It yields the protein CASRLDRGLGNIQYF.

The V call is TRBV4-2, the J call TRBJ2-1; maybe TRBD1 (5 bases). V was pared by 4 bases and J by 4 bases, with 11 bases between. Germline values: CDR1 LGHNA, CDR2 YNFKEQ. CDR3 size: 14 residues. The CDR3 here is CASSPGQSYNEQFF. The CDR3 nucleotides read TGTGCCAGCAGCCCCGGACAAAGTTACAATGAGCAGTTCTTC.

The rearrangement uses TRBV7-2 and TRBJ1-6, with D possibly TRBD1 on 6 matching bases. Trimming pared 5 bases from V and 13 bases from J, leaving 27 bases between. The germline CDR1 and CDR2 sequences are SGHTA and FQGNSA. The CDR3 has 17 amino acids. CDR3 sequence reads: CASSALLSEQGIHPLHF. CDR3 DNA sequence: TGTGCCAGCAGCGCTCTCCTTAGCGAACAGGGAATACACCCCCTCCACTTT.

This chain uses TRBV5-1 with TRBJ2-1, with 7 bases aligning to TRBD2. Germline CDR1 and CDR2: SGHRS and YFSETQ. The CDR3 runs to 14 residues. The J segment lost 6 bases and the V segment lost 4 bases, leaving 7 bases of the junction unmatched. CDR3 bases: TGCGCCAGCAGCGCATTTCCGGGGGGCAATGAGCAGTTCTTC. This encodes CASSAFPGGNEQFF.

The chain uses TRBV10-2 and TRBJ2-2, with TRBD2 as a possible D gene (6 bases). The CDR3 runs 15 residues. Germline CDR1 is WSHSY and CDR2 is SAAADI. V lost 10 bases, J lost 0 bases, and 15 bases lay in between. CDR3 protein: CATSIGGPNTGELFF. CDR3 coding DNA: TGCGCCACCTCAATCGGAGGGCCGAACACCGGGGAGCTGTTTTTT.

This rearrangement joins TRBV7-9 to TRBJ2-1, with TRBD2 identical over 10 bases. Looked up from germline, CDR1 is SEHNR and CDR2 is FQNEAQ (reference sequence). The V and J ends lost 4 bases and 5 bases, in that order; junction bases with no gene match: 8. This CDR3 is 16 amino acids long. The CDR3 sequence is CASSSKSGRAHNEQFF. For the CDR3, the DNA is TGTGCCAGCAGCTCGAAAAGCGGGAGGGCCCACAATGAGCAGTTCTTC.

The chain couples TRBV28 to TRBJ2-7, with D perhaps matching TRBD2 (6 bases). The CDR3 covers 12 residues. From germline, CDR1 is MDHEN and CDR2 SYDVKM. Trimming removed 7 bases from V and 5 bases from J, with 12 bases in between. The CDR3 is CASKPGGNEQYF. CDR3 sequence (DNA): TGTGCCAGCAAACCAGGAGGGAACGAGCAGTACTTC.

This clone was found a few times. The chain is built from TRBV11-2 and TRBJ2-1; 7 bases map to TRBD2. V trimming: 5 bases; J trimming: 4 bases; junction bases outside the gene matches: 8. This CDR3 is 15 amino acids long. CDR1 is SGHAT and CDR2 is FQNNGV in the germline V gene. CDR3 sequence (DNA): TGTGCCAGCAGCCAGCTGGCGGGAGATTACAATGAGCAGTTCTTC. This translates into CASSQLAGDYNEQFF.

This chain uses TRBV28 with TRBJ2-1, with 8 bases identical to TRBD1. Trimming cost V 7 bases and J 7 bases; bases outside gene matches: 12. CDR3 length equals 15 residues. The germline gives CDR1 MDHEN, CDR2 SYDVKM. CDR3 loop: CASTFSDRVENEQFF. In DNA form, the CDR3 reads TGTGCCAGCACATTCTCGGACAGGGTCGAGAATGAGCAGTTCTTC.

CDR3 DNA: TGTGCCAGCAGCCAAGTTAGCGGGGGGGAGAAAGAGACCCAGTACTTC. Translating it yields CASSQVSGGEKETQYF. V and J are TRBV3-1 (or the pseudogene TRBV3-2) and TRBJ2-5; TRBD2 aligns across 11 bases. Trimming cost V 1 base and J 3 bases; bases outside gene matches: 4. The CDR3 spans 16 residues. Per the germline V gene, CDR1 is LGHDT and CDR2 is YNNKEL (reference sequence).

This rearrangement joins TRBV2 to TRBJ2-7; a possible D gene is TRBD2 (5 bases). Trimming removed 7 bases from V and 7 bases from J, with 20 bases in between. Germline V gene sequence: CDR1 SNHLY, CDR2 FYNNEI. The CDR3 is made up of 14 amino acids. CDR3 coding DNA: TGTGCCAGCACCCGAAGCGGAAGGTCGGGGGAGCAGTACTTC. It translates to CASTRSGRSGEQYF.

The chain combines TRBV25-1 with TRBJ2-7; 8 bases map to TRBD2. V trimming: 5 bases; J trimming: 3 bases; junction bases outside the gene matches: 9. The CDR3 consists of 15 residues. Germline loops: CDR1 MGHDK, CDR2 SYGVNS. The CDR3 DNA follows: TGTGCCAGCAGTCCTAGCTTAGCGGGACTCTACGAGCAGTACTTC. It translates to CASSPSLAGLYEQYF.

This clone came up once. The rearrangement joins TRBV6-1 to TRBJ1-2; 7 bases map to TRBD1. The germline gives CDR1 MNHNS, CDR2 SASEGT. V was pared by 2 bases and J by 4 bases, with 4 bases of the junction left unmatched. The CDR3 covers 14 residues. The CDR3 here is CASSEPGTAYGYTF. CDR3 DNA sequence: TGTGCCAGCAGTGAACCCGGGACAGCCTATGGCTACACCTTC.

This clone was picked up one time. This sequence joins TRBV19 and TRBJ2-4; D is possibly TRBD1 (6 bases). Germline lookup yields CDR1 LNHDA and CDR2 SQIVND (reference sequence). The V and J ends lost 4 bases and 6 bases respectively, with 13 bases between them. The CDR3 contains 14 residues. The CDR3 DNA reads as TGTGCCAGTAGTAGAGGGGGAGCCGGAAACATTCAGTACTTC. It translates to CASSRGGAGNIQYF. Full variable domain (outside the CDR3, taken from reference TRBV19 and TRBJ2-4): DGGITQSPKYLFRKEGQNVTLSCEQNLNHDAMYWYRQDPGQGLRLIYYSQIVNDFQKGDIAEGYSVSREKKESFPLTVTSAQKNPTAFYLCASSRGGAGNIQYFGAGTRLSVL.

V usage is TRBV6-5 and J usage is TRBJ1-1; 8 nucleotides agree with TRBD1. V lost 6 bases to trimming and J lost 1 base; unmatched junction nucleotides: 4. From germline, CDR1 is MNHEY and CDR2 SVGAGI. The CDR3 has 14 residues. The CDR3 sequence: CASRTDRGNTEAFF. Here the CDR3 DNA reads TGTGCCAGCAGAACCGACAGGGGGAACACTGAAGCTTTCTTT.

The chain has TRBV3-1 (or the pseudogene TRBV3-2) and TRBJ1-1; 10 positions match TRBD1. The J segment lost 6 bases and the V segment lost 4 bases, leaving 2 bases of the junction unmatched. Germline CDR1 reads LGHDT; CDR2 reads YNNKEL (reference sequence). The CDR3 is 13 amino acids. Written as DNA, the CDR3 is TGTGCCAGCAGCCGACAGGGGGCGGCTGAAGCTTTCTTT. Translation: CASSRQGAAEAFF.

This sequence joins TRBV3-1 (or the pseudogene TRBV3-2) and TRBJ2-1; weak D call: TRBD2 (6 bases). CDR3 length equals 15 residues. The germline V gene has CDR1 LGHDT and CDR2 YNNKEL (reference sequence). Trimming removed 4 bases from V and 6 bases from J, with 16 bases in between. The CDR3 is CASSLDTGLFNEQFF. The CDR3 DNA reads as TGTGCCAGCAGCCTTGATACGGGACTCTTCAATGAGCAGTTCTTC.

This clone was recorded at least ten times. The chain recombines TRBV27 with TRBJ2-7; 7 positions match TRBD2. CDR1 and CDR2 (germline): MNHEY, SMNVEV (reference sequence). The V segment lost 5 bases and the J segment 5 bases; nucleotides outside the gene matches: 3. The CDR3 sequence is 12 residues long. The CDR3 DNA follows: TGTGCCAGCAGTGCGGGGGTGGACGAGCAGTACTTC. Translated, it gives CASSAGVDEQYF.

The rearrangement uses TRBV6-2 or TRBV6-3 and TRBJ1-5; 8 bases map to TRBD1. V shed 5 bases, J shed 7 bases, and the junction held 7 bases outside the gene matches. Germline assignment: CDR1 MNHEY and CDR2 SVGEGT. The CDR3 spans 14 residues. The CDR3 nucleotides are TGTGCCAGCAGTCAGGGGGCAACGGGGCAGCCCCAGCATTTT. Translation gives CASSQGATGQPQHF.

This clone was recorded once. V and J are TRBV6-5 and TRBJ2-2; D call uncertain. Germline V gene data show CDR1 as MNHEY and CDR2 as SVGAGI. V lost 4 bases, J lost 6 bases, and 9 bases lay in between. The CDR3 is 13 amino acids. The CDR3 spells CASSWSGPGELFF. CDR3 bases: TGTGCCAGCAGTTGGAGTGGTCCCGGGGAGCTGTTTTTT.

The chain joins TRBV27 to TRBJ1-4; D may be TRBD1 (5 bases). V lost 4 bases, J lost 8 bases, and 11 bases lay in between. Germline lookup yields CDR1 MNHEY and CDR2 SMNVEV (reference sequence). The CDR3 consists of 13 residues. CDR3 sequence reads: CASSSDSTEKLFF. The CDR3 DNA is TGTGCCAGCAGTTCTGACAGCACAGAAAAACTGTTTTTT. The variable domain in full, with the rest retrieved from reference TRBV27 and TRBJ1-4, is EAQVTQNPRYLITVTGKKLTVTCSQNMNHEYMSWYRQDPGLGLRQIYYSMNVEVTDKGDVPEGYKVSRKEKRNFPLILESPSPNQTSLYFCASSSDSTEKLFFGSGTQLSVL.

V gene TRBV28 combines with J gene TRBJ2-1; 7 bases are shared with TRBD2. This CDR3 has 16 residues. After removal of 3 bases from V and 6 bases from J, the junction contained 11 bases not matched to a gene. Germline CDR1 is MDHEN and CDR2 is SYDVKM. The CDR3 here is CASSLLLGGLGNEQFF. CDR3 bases: TGTGCCAGCAGTTTGCTTCTGGGAGGGCTCGGCAATGAGCAGTTCTTC. The whole variable domain, filled in from reference TRBV28 and TRBJ2-1, reads DVKVTQSSRYLVKRTGEKVFLECVQDMDHENMFWYRQDPGLGLRLIYFSYDVKMKEKGDIPEGYSVSREKKERFSLILESASTNQTSMYLCASSLLLGGLGNEQFFGPGTRLTVL.

V usage is TRBV5-4 and J usage is TRBJ2-5; no firm D call. Trimming removed 1 base at V and 6 bases at J, with 10 bases between. This CDR3 has 13 residues. Germline values: CDR1 SGHNT, CDR2 YYREEE (reference sequence). Here the CDR3 reads CASSLSSEKTQYF. DNA for the CDR3: TGTGCCAGCAGCTTGAGCTCCGAAAAGACCCAGTACTTC.